These T cell receptor beta chains were read from a single sample in a study of blood T cells in healthy people across ages. TCRdb used MiXCR to reprocess the 5' RACE reads, holding one entry per CDR3 protein. The repertoire holds over a million distinct CDR3 sequences, with approximately 59% as singletons. The material sequenced was blood. Receptor source: a man between 18 and 29 years old in good health. Each CDR3 is given with its conserved first and last residue. The D gene is left open where the match is weak. For some rows the clone size is stated as once, few or many, or as a class when expanded; others skip it.

clone size,J gene,V gene,D gene,CDR3 DNA,CDR3 protein
-,TRBJ2-1,TRBV12-5,-,TGTGCTAGTGACACGGGGCCCTACAATGAGCAGTTCTTC,CASDTGPYNEQFF
once,TRBJ1-5,TRBV12-3/TRBV12-4,TRBD1,TGTGCCAGCAGTTCCGCAGGGGGCTTGGGGCAGCCCCAGCATTTT,CASSSAGGLGQPQHF
-,TRBJ1-4,TRBV19,-,TGTGCCAGTAGTATTCGGGCGACAACTAATGAAAAACTGTTTTTT,CASSIRATTNEKLFF
-,TRBJ2-1,TRBV15,TRBD2,TGTGCCACCAGCAGAGATAAAGAAAGGCGGGAGGGGCGAAATGAGCAGTTCTTC,CATSRDKERREGRNEQFF
-,TRBJ2-5,TRBV29-1,-,TGCAGCGTAGCCGCGGAAGAAGGTTGGGAGACCCAGTACTTC,CSVAAEEGWETQYF
once,TRBJ1-2,TRBV20-1,-,TGCAGTGCGAACGTAGCGACGGGGAATGGCTACACCTTC,CSANVATGNGYTF
-,TRBJ1-2,TRBV24-1,-,TGTGCCACCTCTAACCGCTATGGCTACACCTTT,CATSNRYGYTF
-,TRBJ1-1,TRBV20-1,-,TGCAGTGCTGTTTCGGGGAGAGGCACTGAAGCTTTCTTT,CSAVSGRGTEAFF
-,TRBJ2-1,TRBV4-1,-,TGCGCCAGCAGCCAATACGGGTCGATCAATGAGCAGTTCTTC,CASSQYGSINEQFF
once,TRBJ2-7,TRBV27,-,TGTGCCAGCAGTGGAGGAGTTGGCCGCGAGCAGTACTTC,CASSGGVGREQYF
once,TRBJ2-3,TRBV20-1,-,TGCAGTGCTCTGGGGGGGGCCGAAGGAAGCACAGATACGCAGTATTTT,CSALGGAEGSTDTQYF
many,TRBJ2-3,TRBV28,-,TGTGCCAGCAGTTTTTTAGGAGGTCCTGGAACAGATACGCAGTATTTT,CASSFLGGPGTDTQYF
few,TRBJ2-3,TRBV2,-,TGTGCCAGCAGTCGAGCTCCCCCTCCCACAGATACGCAGTATTTT,CASSRAPPPTDTQYF
-,TRBJ1-1,TRBV10-3,-,TGTGCCGCCAGGGACACGAACACTGAAGCTTTCTTT,CAARDTNTEAFF
-,TRBJ2-7,TRBV7-7,TRBD1,TGTGCCAGCAGCGATGGGACAGTAACCGGCGAGCAGTACTTC,CASSDGTVTGEQYF
-,TRBJ2-2,TRBV5-1,-,TGCGCCAGCAGCTCCACACCGGGACAAACGAACACCGGGGAGCTGTTTTTT,CASSSTPGQTNTGELFF
-,TRBJ2-7,TRBV4-1,-,TGCGCCAGCAGCCTCCAAGCGTCCTACGAGCAGTACTTC,CASSLQASYEQYF
-,TRBJ2-5,TRBV6-2/TRBV6-3,-,TGTGCCAGCAGTTACGTCGGTTCGGGACTTCAAGAGACCCAGTACTTC,CASSYVGSGLQETQYF
once,TRBJ2-3,TRBV6-1,-,TGTGCCAGCAGTCGTGGGGGGAGTAGCACAGATACGCGGTATTTT,CASSRGGSSTDTRYF
-,TRBJ2-5,TRBV2,TRBD1,TGTGCCAGCAGTGGGATGTCGGCAGGGGGCGGGGAGACCCAGTACTTC,CASSGMSAGGGETQYF
-,TRBJ2-3,TRBV2,-,TGTGCCAGCAGTGAAGTAGGGAGGATAGATACGCAGTATTTT,CASSEVGRIDTQYF
many,TRBJ2-5,TRBV2,-,TGTGCCAGCACCCGAGACTCAAAAGAGACCCAGTACTTC,CASTRDSKETQYF
-,TRBJ2-7,TRBV12-3/TRBV12-4,TRBD2,TGTGCCAGCAGCCTCGGGAGGGCGGGGGAGCAGTACTTC,CASSLGRAGEQYF
-,TRBJ2-5,TRBV9,-,TGTGCCAGCAGCGGCAGCGGGTCCCTACGAGGGCAGTACTTC,CASSGSGSLRGQYF
-,TRBJ2-4,TRBV4-2,-,TGTGCCAGCAGCTTCTCCCGGGACCAGAACATTCAGTACTTC,CASSFSRDQNIQYF
-,TRBJ1-2,TRBV6-5,TRBD1,TGTGCCAGCAGTTACTCCGGGGACAGCAGCCTCGGCTACACCTTC,CASSYSGDSSLGYTF
few,TRBJ2-1,TRBV20-1,-,TGCAGTGCTAGAGGTGTGGTGGGGGGGCTCTACAATGAGCAGTTCTTC,CSARGVVGGLYNEQFF
-,TRBJ1-2,TRBV20-1,-,TGCAGTGCTAGAACATTGGACTATGGCTACACCTTC,CSARTLDYGYTF
once,TRBJ2-1,TRBV4-3,TRBD1,TGCGCCAGCAGCCAAGGATTGGGGACAGGGACAAGTGTGGAGTTCTTC,CASSQGLGTGTSVEFF
-,TRBJ2-1,TRBV20-1,-,TGCAGTGCTAGAGATTTACGCTCCTACAATGAGCAGTTCTTC,CSARDLRSYNEQFF
-,TRBJ2-1,TRBV24-1,-,TGTGCCACCAGTGATTCTTGGGGACTGGGCTACAATGAGCAGTTCTTC,CATSDSWGLGYNEQFF
few,TRBJ1-4,TRBV28,TRBD1,TGTGCCAGCAGTCCCCGGACAGGGGAAGGTGAAAAACTGTTTTTT,CASSPRTGEGEKLFF
-,TRBJ2-3,TRBV5-1,-,TGCGCCAGCAGCTTTGACGATGGTTCGGATACGCAGTATTTT,CASSFDDGSDTQYF
-,TRBJ2-7,TRBV12-3/TRBV12-4,-,TGTGCCAGCTGCGACGCAGGGGACTACGAGCAGTACTTC,CASCDAGDYEQYF
-,TRBJ1-1,TRBV29-1,-,TGCAGCGTTGTTTTAAGCACTGAAGCTTTCTTT,CSVVLSTEAFF
once,TRBJ1-5,TRBV6-1,-,TGTGCCAGCATGAGACAGAAACGGGGATCACGCAATCAGCCCCAGCATTTT,CASMRQKRGSRNQPQHF
few,TRBJ2-7,TRBV20-1,-,TGCAGTGCACGTTCTGGGCGGGGGCTCTCCTACGAGCAGTACTTC,CSARSGRGLSYEQYF
-,TRBJ1-2,TRBV6-5,-,TGTGCCAGCAGTTACGGCCGTGACTATGGCTACACCTTC,CASSYGRDYGYTF
-,TRBJ2-7,TRBV5-1,TRBD2,TGCGCCAGCAGCAAGGGACTAGCGGGAGTCGAGGAGCAGTACTTC,CASSKGLAGVEEQYF
few,TRBJ1-1,TRBV14,-,TGTGCCAGCAGCCCCACGACAGGAGTTGGTACTGAAGCTTTCTTT,CASSPTTGVGTEAFF
-,TRBJ2-7,TRBV7-2,TRBD2,TGTGCCAGCAACCTAGCGGCCTCCTACAATGAGCAGTACTTC,CASNLAASYNEQYF
few,TRBJ2-6,TRBV24-1,-,TGTGCCACCAGTGATCCGGAATTATCTGGGGCCAACGTCCTGACTTTC,CATSDPELSGANVLTF